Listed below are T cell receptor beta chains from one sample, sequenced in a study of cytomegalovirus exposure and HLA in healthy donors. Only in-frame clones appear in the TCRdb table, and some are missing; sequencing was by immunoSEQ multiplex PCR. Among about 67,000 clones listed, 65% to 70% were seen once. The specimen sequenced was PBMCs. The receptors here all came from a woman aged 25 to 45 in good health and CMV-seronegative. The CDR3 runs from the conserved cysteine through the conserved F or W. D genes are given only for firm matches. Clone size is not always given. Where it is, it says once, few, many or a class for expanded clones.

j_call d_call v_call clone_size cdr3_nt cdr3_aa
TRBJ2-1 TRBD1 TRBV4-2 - TGTGCCAGCAGCCTGGGACAGGGCCAGTTCTTC CASSLGQGQFF
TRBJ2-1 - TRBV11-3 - TGTGCCAGCTCTCACAGGGTAGGGAATGAGCAGTTCTTC CASSHRVGNEQFF
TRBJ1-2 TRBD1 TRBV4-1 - TGCGCCAGCAGCCAAAGCCTGAACAGGGGCGGCGGCTACACCTTC CASSQSLNRGGGYTF
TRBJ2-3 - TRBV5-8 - TGTGCCAGCATCGATCAGGCCAGCACAGATACGCAGTATTTT CASIDQASTDTQYF
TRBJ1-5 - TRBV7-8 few TGTGCCAGCAGCTTAAGGAGCGGTTCGTGGCCCCAGCATTTT CASSLRSGSWPQHF
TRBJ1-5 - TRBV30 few TGTGCCTGGAACAGGGTCAATCAGCCCCAGCATTTT CAWNRVNQPQHF
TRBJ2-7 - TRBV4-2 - TGTGCCAGCAGCCAAGCCGCCGACACCACCTACGAGCAGTACTTC CASSQAADTTYEQYF
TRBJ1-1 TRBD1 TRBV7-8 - TGTGCCAGCAGCCCCGTGGACAGGAGGAACACTGAAGCTTTCTTT CASSPVDRRNTEAFF
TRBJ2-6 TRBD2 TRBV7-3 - TGTGCCAGCAGCTTAGGCGCGGGGGGTGGGGCCAACGTCCTGACTTTC CASSLGAGGGANVLTF
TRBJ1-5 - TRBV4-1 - TGCGCCAGCAGCCAAACGATCAGGGAAGGTCAGCCCCAGCATTTT CASSQTIREGQPQHF
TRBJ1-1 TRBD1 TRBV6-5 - TGTGCCAGCAGTTCCCTGACAGGGGGCAGTGAAGCTTTCTTT CASSSLTGGSEAFF
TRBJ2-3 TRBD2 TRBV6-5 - TGTGCCAGCAGTTACGGGGCACTAGCGGGGGGAAATACGCAGTATTTT CASSYGALAGGNTQYF
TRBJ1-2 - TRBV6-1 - TGTGCCAGCAGCGCTACCAGGGGTTCCTATGGCTACACCTTC CASSATRGSYGYTF
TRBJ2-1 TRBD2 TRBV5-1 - TGCGCCAGCAGCCTGGGACTAGCGGGTAATGAGCAGTTCTTC CASSLGLAGNEQFF
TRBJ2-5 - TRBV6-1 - TGTGCCAGCAGTTGGAGCGTCGGGGAGACCCAGTACTTC CASSWSVGETQYF
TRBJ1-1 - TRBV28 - TGTGCCAGCACCCCGCCCGGCGGATCTGAAGCTTTCTTT CASTPPGGSEAFF